This T cell receptor beta chain was sequenced during a study of T-cell reconstitution after alpha-beta-depleted transplantation in children (dated by TCRdb to the mid-2010s). Regarding the study in general: Using TCR repertoire profiling, the study followed T-cell immune reconstitution in a quantitative way in children after TCRalphabeta/CD19-depleted allogeneic hematopoietic cell transplantation. Results and caveats for the whole study, not just this receptor: The frequencies of hyperexpanded clones fell over the following months, and after one year, T-cell counts and TCRbeta diversity were mostly attributed to newly produced T cells. About two months after transplant, the apparently early recovery of alphabetaT-cell counts reportedly depended on just several hundred clones that had expanded rapidly and came from non-depleted graft cells. In some patients, the high TCRbeta diversity seen at day 60 was put down to recipient T cells and intrathymic progenitors that had survived conditioning.

Libraries were prepared through PCR. TCRdb shows the sequencer as Illumina HiSeq 2500. TCR library preparation used molecular barcoding, with unique molecular identifiers applied to normalize quantification of the TCRbeta repertoire. TCRdb handled the public reads itself, with Q25 trimming in fastp and clone calling in MiXCR, and kept productive beta chains. Each entry is one CDR3 protein sequence, shown with its most common DNA and genes. The sample profile shows 550,000 to 600,000 distinct CDR3 sequences; 23% of them were found once. Of the sample, 11% to 15% is held by the ten largest clones. In the case of this clonotype: What antigen it recognizes has not been identified. No quality values exist for individual bases; no much larger clone is one base distant.

Taken from cysteine to phenylalanine, the CDR3 has 17 residues. Only CDR3 DNA remains: 51 bases, in frame from the first base. CDR1 SEHNR and CDR2 FQNEAQ are derived from the germline V gene (reference sequence). V is clipped by 5 bases and J by 5 bases, and the sequence between their germline boundaries is 24 bases long. The sample's treatment or condition label, in plain terms: allogeneic hematopoietic cell transplantation with graft depleted of TCRalphabeta T cells and CD19 B cells. The transplant recipients were children given TCRalphabeta/CD19-depleted allogeneic hematopoietic cell grafts. The source material was PBMCs, mostly from graft donor cells, sampled 360 days after TCRalphabeta/CD19-depleted stem cell transplant. The receptor's source is a boy in the first two years of life who had a stem cell transplant for acute myeloid leukemia, so the T cells may come from the graft donor. Recombination joined TRBV7-9 with TRBJ2-5; the D element might be TRBD1 or TRBD2, as each aligns at 7 bases. CDR3 sequence: CASSAPLDREGSETQYF. The sequence in DNA is TGTGCCAGCAGCGCCCCACTTGACAGGGAGGGAAGTGAGACCCAGTACTTC.